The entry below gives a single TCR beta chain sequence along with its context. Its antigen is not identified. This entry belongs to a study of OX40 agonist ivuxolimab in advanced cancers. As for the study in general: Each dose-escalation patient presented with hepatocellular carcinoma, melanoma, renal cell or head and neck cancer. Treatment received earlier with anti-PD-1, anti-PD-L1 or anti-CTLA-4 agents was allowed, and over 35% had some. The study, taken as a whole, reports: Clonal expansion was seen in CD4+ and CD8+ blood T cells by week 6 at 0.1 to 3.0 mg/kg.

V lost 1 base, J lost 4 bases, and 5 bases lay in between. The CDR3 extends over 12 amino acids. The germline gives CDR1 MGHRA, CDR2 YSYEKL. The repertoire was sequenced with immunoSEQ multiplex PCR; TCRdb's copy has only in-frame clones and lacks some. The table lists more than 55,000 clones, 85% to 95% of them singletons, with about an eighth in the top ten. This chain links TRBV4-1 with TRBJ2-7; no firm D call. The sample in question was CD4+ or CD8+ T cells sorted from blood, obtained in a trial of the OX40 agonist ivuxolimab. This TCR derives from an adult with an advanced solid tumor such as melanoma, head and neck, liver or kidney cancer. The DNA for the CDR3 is TGCGCCAGCAGCCAAGCGTCTTACGAGCAGTACTTC. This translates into CASSQASYEQYF.